Listed here are 5 T cell receptor beta chains from one sample, sequenced in a study of blood T cell repertoires in COVID-19. Repertoires were generated with immunoSEQ multiplex PCR, while TCRdb's copy carries only in-frame clones and drops some. Here the sample spans roughly 120,000 clones, 80% to 85% being singletons. Material for sequencing was peripheral blood. The receptors stem from a woman aged 70-85 years with acute or convalescent COVID-19.

The CDR3 region has the DNA TGTGCCAGCCCCGCGGGCGGGGGACCCTACGAGCAGTACTTC. Protein: CASPAGGGPYEQYF. This chain joins TRBV6-5 and TRBJ2-7; 7 nucleotides match TRBD2. The CDR3 loop spans 14 amino acids. From germline, CDR1 is MNHEY and CDR2 SVGAGI. V gave up 8 bases and J gave up 2 bases; unmatched junction bases: 9.

The J gene is TRBJ1-2, the V gene TRBV28, with D possibly TRBD1 on 6 matching bases. The germline V gene encodes CDR1 MDHEN and CDR2 SYDVKM. CDR3 length equals 14 residues. The V and J ends lost 6 bases and 1 base respectively, with 12 bases between them. The CDR3 here is CASRETGRNYGYTF. The DNA of the CDR3 is TGTGCCAGCAGGGAGACAGGTCGTAACTATGGCTACACCTTC.

The chain couples TRBV2 to TRBJ2-7; 9 bases are a match to TRBD1. The germline CDR1 and CDR2 sequences are SNHLY and FYNNEI. Unmatched junction bases numbered 4, after V lost 6 bases and J lost 1 base. This CDR3 has 14 residues. This CDR3 is CASRQGAFSYEQYF. For the CDR3, the DNA is TGTGCCAGCAGACAGGGGGCCTTTTCCTACGAGCAGTACTTC.

This clone was seen a single time. CDR3 region: CASSRTGPAYEQYF. The CDR3 DNA reads TGTGCCAGCAGTCGGACAGGGCCGGCGTACGAGCAGTACTTC. V and J are TRBV6-5 and TRBJ2-7; 8 nucleotides agree with TRBD1. The CDR3 sequence is 14 residues long. V lost 5 bases to trimming and J lost 4 bases; unmatched junction nucleotides: 7. The germline gives CDR1 MNHEY, CDR2 SVGAGI.

V gene TRBV19 combines with J gene TRBJ1-5; D not certain. Germline lookup yields CDR1 LNHDA and CDR2 SQIVND (reference sequence). Trimming took off 3 bases at V and 1 base at J, with 10 bases between the two ends. CDR3 size: 15 residues. CDR3 DNA: TGTGCCAGTAGTATCGCGCACGGGAGCAATCAGCCCCAGCATTTT. Translation gives CASSIAHGSNQPQHF.